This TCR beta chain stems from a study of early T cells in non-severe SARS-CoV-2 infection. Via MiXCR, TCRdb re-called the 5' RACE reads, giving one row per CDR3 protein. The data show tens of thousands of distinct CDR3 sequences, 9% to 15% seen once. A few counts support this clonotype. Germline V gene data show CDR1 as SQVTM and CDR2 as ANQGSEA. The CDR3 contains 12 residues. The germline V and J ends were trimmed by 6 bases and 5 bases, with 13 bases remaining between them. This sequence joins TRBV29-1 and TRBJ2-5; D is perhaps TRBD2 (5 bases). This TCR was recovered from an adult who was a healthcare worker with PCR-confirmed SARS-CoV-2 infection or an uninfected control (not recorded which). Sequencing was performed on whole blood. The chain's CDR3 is CSVSVGSETQYF. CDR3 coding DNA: TGCAGCGTGTCGGTGGGGAGCGAGACCCAGTACTTC.